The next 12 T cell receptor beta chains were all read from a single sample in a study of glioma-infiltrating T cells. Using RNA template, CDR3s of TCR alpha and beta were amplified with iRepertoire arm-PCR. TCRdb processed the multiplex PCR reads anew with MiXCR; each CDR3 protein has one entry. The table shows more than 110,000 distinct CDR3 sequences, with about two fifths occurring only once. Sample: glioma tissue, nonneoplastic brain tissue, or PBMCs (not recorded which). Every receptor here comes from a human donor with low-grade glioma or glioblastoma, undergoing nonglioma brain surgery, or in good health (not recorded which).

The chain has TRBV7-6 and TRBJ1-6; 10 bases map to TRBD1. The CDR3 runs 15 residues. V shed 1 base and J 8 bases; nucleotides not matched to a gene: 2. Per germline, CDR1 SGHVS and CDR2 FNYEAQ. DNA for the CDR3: TGTGCCAGCAGCTTAGGACAGGGGGCTGATTCACCCCTCCACTTT. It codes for CASSLGQGADSPLHF.

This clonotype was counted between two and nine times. The CDR3 loop is CASSYDRQVGGYTF. Here the CDR3 DNA reads TGTGCCAGCAGTTACGACCGACAGGTCGGGGGCTACACCTTC. The chain couples TRBV6-6 to TRBJ1-2; TRBD1 might be the D (6 bases). The germline gives CDR1 MNHNY, CDR2 SVGAGI (reference sequence). V dropped 2 bases and J dropped 8 bases, with 15 bases sitting between them. The CDR3 spans 14 residues.

The CDR3 sequence: CASSHLFSGGFLYGYTF. The CDR3 DNA reads as TGTGCCAGCAGCCATCTATTTTCAGGCGGATTCCTCTATGGCTACACCTTC. The chain has TRBV7-2 and TRBJ1-2; D not certain. Trimming left V 5 bases short and J 4 bases short, with 23 bases between. CDR3 length: 17 residues. Germline assignment: CDR1 SGHTA and CDR2 FQGNSA. Full variable domain (missing parts from reference TRBV7-2 and TRBJ1-2): GAGVSQSPSNKVTEKGKDVELRCDPISGHTALYWYRQSLGQGLEFLIYFQGNSAPDKSGLPSDRFSAERTGGSVSTLTIQRTQQEDSAVYLCASSHLFSGGFLYGYTFGSGTRLTVV.

For the CDR3, the DNA is TGTGCCAGCAGTTACTCAGCGGGAGGGCCTAATGAGCAGTTCTTC. Translation gives CASSYSAGGPNEQFF. The rearrangement links TRBV6-6 to TRBJ2-1; 10 bases agree with TRBD2. This CDR3 has 15 residues. V trimming: 0 bases; J trimming: 7 bases; junction bases outside the gene matches: 3. Germline CDR1 is MNHNY and CDR2 is SVGAGI (reference sequence).

The CDR3 DNA reads TGTGCCAGCAGCTTAATGGGGCGAGCTGAAGCTTTCTTT. Translation gives CASSLMGRAEAFF. The V call is TRBV7-9, the J call TRBJ1-1; possibly TRBD1 for D (5 bases). Between the trimmed V and J ends, which lost 2 bases and 6 bases, there was a span of 10 bases. Germline V CDR1 and CDR2: SEHNR, FQNEAQ (reference sequence). This CDR3 region has 13 residues. Supplemented by reference TRBV7-9 and TRBJ1-1, the full variable domain reads DTGVSQNPRHKITKRGQNVTFRCDPISEHNRLYWYRQTLGQGPEFLTYFQNEAQLEKSRLLSDRFSAERPKGSFSTLEIQRTEQGDSAMYLCASSLMGRAEAFFGQGTRLTVV.

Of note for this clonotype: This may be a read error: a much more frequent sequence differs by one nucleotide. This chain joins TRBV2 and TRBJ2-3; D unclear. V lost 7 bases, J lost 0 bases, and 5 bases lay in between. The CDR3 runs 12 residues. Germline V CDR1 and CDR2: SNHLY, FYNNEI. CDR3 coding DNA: TGTGCCAGCAAAAGTAGCACAGATACGCAGTATTTT. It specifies CASKSSTDTQYF.

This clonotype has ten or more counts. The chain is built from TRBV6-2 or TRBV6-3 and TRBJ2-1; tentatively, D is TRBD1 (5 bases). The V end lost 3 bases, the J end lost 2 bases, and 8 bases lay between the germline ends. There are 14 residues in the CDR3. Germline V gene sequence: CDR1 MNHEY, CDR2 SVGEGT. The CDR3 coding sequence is TGTGCCAGCAGTTATACAGGAACCTACAATGAGCAGTTCTTC. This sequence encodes CASSYTGTYNEQFF.

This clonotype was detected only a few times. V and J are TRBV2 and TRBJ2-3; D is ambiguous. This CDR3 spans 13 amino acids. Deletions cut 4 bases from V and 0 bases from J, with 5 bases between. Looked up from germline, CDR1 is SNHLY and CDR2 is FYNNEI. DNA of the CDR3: TGTGCCAGCAGTGGCGAAAGCACAGATACGCAGTATTTT. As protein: CASSGESTDTQYF.

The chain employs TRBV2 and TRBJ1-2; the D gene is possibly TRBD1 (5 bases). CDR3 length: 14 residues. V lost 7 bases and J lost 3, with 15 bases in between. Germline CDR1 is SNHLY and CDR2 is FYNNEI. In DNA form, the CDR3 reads TGTGCCAGCAAAGCGTCAGGGATGGACTATGGCTACACCTTC. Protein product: CASKASGMDYGYTF.

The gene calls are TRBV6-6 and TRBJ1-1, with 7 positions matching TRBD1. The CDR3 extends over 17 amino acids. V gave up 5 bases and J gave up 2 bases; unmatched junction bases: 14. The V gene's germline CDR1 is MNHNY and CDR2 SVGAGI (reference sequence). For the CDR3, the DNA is TGTGCCAGCAGTCAGCAGACGGAGACAGGGCGCAACACTGAAGCTTTCTTT. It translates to CASSQQTETGRNTEAFF.

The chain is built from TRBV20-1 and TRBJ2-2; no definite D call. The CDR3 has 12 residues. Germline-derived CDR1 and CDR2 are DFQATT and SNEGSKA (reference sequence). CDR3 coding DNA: TGCAGCGCACGTCGGGACACCGGGGAGCTGTTTTTT. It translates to CSARRDTGELFF.

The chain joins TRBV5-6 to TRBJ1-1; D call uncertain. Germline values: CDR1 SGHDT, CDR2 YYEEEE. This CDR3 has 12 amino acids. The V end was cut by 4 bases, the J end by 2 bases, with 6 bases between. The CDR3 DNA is TGTGCCAGCAGCGAAGTAAACACTGAAGCTTTCTTT. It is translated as CASSEVNTEAFF.